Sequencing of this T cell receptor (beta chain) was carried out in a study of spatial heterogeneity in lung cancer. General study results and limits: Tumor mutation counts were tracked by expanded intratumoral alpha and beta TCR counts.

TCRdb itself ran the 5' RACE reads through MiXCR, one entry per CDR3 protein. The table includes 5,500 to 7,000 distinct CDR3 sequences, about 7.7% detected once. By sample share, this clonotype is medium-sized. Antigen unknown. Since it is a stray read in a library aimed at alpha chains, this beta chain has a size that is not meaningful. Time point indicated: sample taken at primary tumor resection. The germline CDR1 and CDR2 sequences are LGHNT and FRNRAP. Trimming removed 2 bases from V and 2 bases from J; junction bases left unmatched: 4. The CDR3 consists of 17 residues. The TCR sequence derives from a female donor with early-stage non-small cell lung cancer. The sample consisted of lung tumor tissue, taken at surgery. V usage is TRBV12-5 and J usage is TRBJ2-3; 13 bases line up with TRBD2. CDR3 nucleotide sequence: TGTGCTAGTGGTTTGAGGACTAGCGGGGGCACCACAGATACGCAGTATTTT. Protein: CASGLRTSGGTTDTQYF.